This T cell receptor beta chain was captured in a study of human versus mouse CDR3 diversity and MHC coevolution. Method: immunoSEQ multiplex PCR; TCRdb's copy keeps in-frame clones and lacks some. The table has 60,000 to 95,000 clones, under 95% seen once. The CDR3 runs to 12 residues. Germline V CDR1 and CDR2: MNHNS, SASEGT. V lost 6 bases and J lost 6; bases outside the gene matches: 1. Concerning this clone: Its matching antigen is unknown.

Study-wide results and caveats: Compared with mice, human CDR3s carried more deletions and insertions on average.

The genes are TRBV6-1 and TRBJ1-5; 8 bases line up with TRBD1. The TCR was taken from a person between 25 and 75 years old in good health. Sequences were obtained from naive CD4+ T cells from blood. As to subset: CD45RO-negative CD62L-positive naive CD4 T cells. The CDR3 region is CASRDRAQPQHF. DNA of the CDR3: TGTGCCAGCAGGGACAGGGCTCAGCCCCAGCATTTT.